This record covers a single T cell receptor beta chain. Antigen: not known. The CDR3 totals 15 residues. The germline gives CDR1 LGHDT, CDR2 YNNKEL (reference sequence). The data stem from a study of monozygotic twins with inflammatory bowel disease. Overall study findings and caveats: Concordance status among twins (concordant versus discordant) showed no link to repertoire similarity, possibly from limited power.

One entry per CDR3 protein, without DNA, is what TCRdb gives after re-calling the 5' RACE reads. This sample's table reports 210,000 or so distinct CDR3 sequences. The source is a human donor with ulcerative colitis or Crohn's disease, or a healthy co-twin of an affected twin (not recorded which). The specimen was blood. The chain combines TRBV3-1 with TRBJ1-2; TCRdb's D call, TRBD1, is unchecked because there is no DNA. This chain's CDR3 is CASSQVAGVNYGYTF.